These 15 T cell receptor beta chains came from one sample sequenced in a study of T cells in Graves' hyperthyroidism and ophthalmopathy. Researchers took RNA transcripts and amplified the TCR beta CDR3 regions from them. First-round RT-PCR targeting the TCR CDR3 was performed with the HTBI primer set. One entry per CDR3 protein, called by TCRdb with MiXCR from the multiplex PCR reads. The sample yields approximately 330,000 distinct CDR3 sequences, roughly 23% seen once. The source material was blood. The receptors here all came from a woman aged 45-65 years with Graves' hyperthyroidism.

This clonotype was seen repeatedly, ten times or more. The chain has TRBV28 and TRBJ1-5; TRBD1 is a possible D gene (5 bases). V lost 4 bases to trimming and J lost 9 bases, with 19 bases between them. The CDR3 consists of 15 residues. CDR1 MDHEN and CDR2 SYDVKM come from the germline V gene. The CDR3 protein is CASSSRQPWPPPQHF. CDR3 in DNA: TGTGCCAGCAGTTCGCGACAGCCGTGGCCTCCGCCCCAGCATTTT.

This clonotype was seen repeatedly, ten times or more. The rearrangement joins TRBV7-9 to TRBJ2-1, with D unclear. From germline, CDR1 is SEHNR and CDR2 FQNEAQ (reference sequence). The germline V and J ends were trimmed by 1 base and 10 bases, with 5 bases remaining between them. The CDR3 contains 11 residues. The DNA for the CDR3 is TGTGCCAGCAGCTTAGACCGGGAGCAGTTCTTC. Encoded protein: CASSLDREQFF.

The V gene is TRBV15, the J gene TRBJ2-3; D perhaps matches TRBD1 (6 bases). Germline lookup yields CDR1 LNHNV and CDR2 YYDKDF (reference sequence). Trimming removed 8 bases from V and 2 bases from J, with 8 bases in between. The CDR3 extends over 12 amino acids. The CDR3 DNA is TGTGCCACCCGGGACATCACAGATACGCAGTATTTT. Translated: CATRDITDTQYF.

This rearrangement joins TRBV3-1 to TRBJ2-1, with D tentatively TRBD2 (5 bases). The germline CDR1 and CDR2 sequences are LGHDT and YNNKEL (reference sequence). V was shortened by 10 bases and J by 2 bases, with 15 bases between the two germline ends. This CDR3 has 14 residues. The CDR3 sequence: CAIAGGQPYNEQFF. CDR3 sequence (DNA): TGTGCCATCGCGGGCGGGCAACCCTACAATGAGCAGTTCTTC.

The chain employs TRBV4-1 and TRBJ2-3; 8 bases are a match to TRBD2. Per the germline V gene, CDR1 is MGHRA and CDR2 is YSYEKL. CDR3 length: 15 amino acids. With 4 bases clipped from V and 3 bases from J, the junction kept 6 bases outside the gene matches. CDR3: CASSRPGLGTDTQYF. Written as DNA, the CDR3 is TGCGCCAGCAGCCGGCCGGGACTAGGGACAGATACGCAGTATTTT.

The V gene is TRBV27, the J gene TRBJ2-3; 13 nucleotides match TRBD2. Germline CDR1 reads MNHEY; CDR2 reads SMNVEV (reference sequence). This CDR3 is 16 amino acids long. V was pared by 4 bases and J by 4 bases, with 5 bases of the junction left unmatched. The CDR3 sequence: CASSSRTSGSADTQYF. The CDR3 DNA is TGTGCCAGCAGTTCTCGGACTAGCGGGAGCGCAGATACGCAGTATTTT.

This clonotype was observed at least ten times. CDR3 amino acids: CASSEGPANNQPQHF. In DNA, the CDR3 is TGTGCCAGCAGTGAAGGGCCAGCCAACAATCAGCCCCAGCATTTT. V and J are TRBV2 and TRBJ1-5; D gene ambiguous. Germline CDR1 is SNHLY and CDR2 is FYNNEI. CDR3 size: 15 residues. Trimming removed 1 base from V and 3 bases from J, with 10 bases in between.

This clonotype has a handful of counts. The rearrangement uses TRBV20-1 and TRBJ2-7, with D perhaps TRBD2 (6 bases). V lost 0 bases and J lost 2, with 20 bases in between. This CDR3 is built from 17 residues. Germline V gives CDR1 DFQATT, CDR2 SNEGSKA (reference sequence). This CDR3 is CSARDQVGGIGAYEQYF. The CDR3 nucleotides read TGCAGTGCTAGAGATCAAGTAGGAGGGATCGGGGCCTACGAGCAGTACTTC.

V usage is TRBV6-1 and J usage is TRBJ1-4; no definite D call. Germline lookup yields CDR1 MNHNS and CDR2 SASEGT. CDR3 size: 12 residues. Deletions cut 8 bases from V and 5 bases from J, with 9 bases between. CDR3 sequence (DNA): TGTGCCAGCGGCGACGGAAATGAAAAACTGTTTTTT. Encoded protein: CASGDGNEKLFF.

This clonotype was recorded many times. The chain uses TRBV18 and TRBJ1-1, with TRBD1 as a possible D gene (5 bases). This CDR3 contains 15 residues. Germline V gene sequence: CDR1 KGHSH, CDR2 LQKENI. V shed 3 bases and J shed 0 bases, with 11 bases lying between them. CDR3 sequence: CASSPFAGLNTEAFF. The CDR3 DNA reads TGTGCCAGCTCACCCTTCGCAGGGCTGAACACTGAAGCTTTCTTT. Variable domain in full (rest from reference TRBV18 and TRBJ1-1): NAGVMQNPRHLVRRRGQEARLRCSPMKGHSHVYWYRQLPEEGLKFMVYLQKENIIDESGMPKERFSAEFPKEGPSILRIQQVVRGDSAAYFCASSPFAGLNTEAFFGQGTRLTVV.

The CDR3 loop reads CASRTLGGSYEQYF. DNA of the CDR3: TGTGCCAGCAGGACACTAGGGGGGTCCTACGAGCAGTACTTC. The chain is built from TRBV12-3 or TRBV12-4 and TRBJ2-7, with D perhaps matching TRBD1 or TRBD2 (6 bases each). This CDR3 comprises 14 residues. The V end lost 6 bases, the J end lost 1 base, and 13 bases lay between the germline ends.

This clonotype was picked up a small number of times. CDR3 in amino acids: CASSRGQGATTDTQYF. The CDR3 DNA reads as TGCGCCAGCAGCAGAGGACAGGGGGCTACCACAGATACGCAGTATTTT. This sequence joins TRBV5-1 and TRBJ2-3; 11 bases are shared with TRBD1. Per germline, CDR1 SGHRS and CDR2 YFSETQ. This CDR3 has 16 residues. The V gene end was trimmed by 4 bases and the J gene end by 2 bases; junction bases not matched to a gene: 6. Full variable domain (remainder filled in from reference TRBV5-1 and TRBJ2-3): KAGVTQTPRYLIKTRGQQVTLSCSPISGHRSVSWYQQTPGQGLQFLFEYFSETQRNKGNFPGRFSGRQFSNSRSEMNVSTLELGDSALYLCASSRGQGATTDTQYFGPGTRLTVL.

This clonotype was seen ten or more times. V and J are TRBV18 and TRBJ2-7; D possibly corresponds to TRBD1 (6 bases). The CDR3 spans 14 residues. Trimming took 3 bases from V and 3 from J, leaving 12 bases between them. The germline gives CDR1 KGHSH, CDR2 LQKENI. The CDR3 is CASSPAGDNYEQYF. The CDR3 nucleotides read TGTGCCAGCTCACCGGCAGGGGATAACTACGAGCAGTACTTC.

V is TRBV2 and J is TRBJ1-1, with TRBD1 identical over 7 bases. This CDR3 contains 16 residues. With 4 bases clipped from V and 0 bases from J, the junction kept 8 bases outside the gene matches. CDR1 is SNHLY and CDR2 is FYNNEI in the germline V gene. Here the CDR3 reads CASSGERGRMNTEAFF. The CDR3 DNA follows: TGTGCCAGCAGTGGGGAGAGGGGGCGAATGAACACTGAAGCTTTCTTT.

The chain links TRBV28 to TRBJ2-5, with TRBD2 identical over 8 bases. Germline CDR1 and CDR2: MDHEN and SYDVKM. The V and J ends lost 7 bases and 5 bases, in that order; junction bases with no gene match: 12. The CDR3 has 15 amino acids. CDR3 coding DNA: TGTGCCAGCAAAGAAGAAGCGGGGGTTTACGAGACCCAGTACTTC. Amino acids: CASKEEAGVYETQYF. Full variable domain (missing parts from reference TRBV28 and TRBJ2-5): DVKVTQSSRYLVKRTGEKVFLECVQDMDHENMFWYRQDPGLGLRLIYFSYDVKMKEKGDIPEGYSVSREKKERFSLILESASTNQTSMYLCASKEEAGVYETQYFGPGTRLLVL.